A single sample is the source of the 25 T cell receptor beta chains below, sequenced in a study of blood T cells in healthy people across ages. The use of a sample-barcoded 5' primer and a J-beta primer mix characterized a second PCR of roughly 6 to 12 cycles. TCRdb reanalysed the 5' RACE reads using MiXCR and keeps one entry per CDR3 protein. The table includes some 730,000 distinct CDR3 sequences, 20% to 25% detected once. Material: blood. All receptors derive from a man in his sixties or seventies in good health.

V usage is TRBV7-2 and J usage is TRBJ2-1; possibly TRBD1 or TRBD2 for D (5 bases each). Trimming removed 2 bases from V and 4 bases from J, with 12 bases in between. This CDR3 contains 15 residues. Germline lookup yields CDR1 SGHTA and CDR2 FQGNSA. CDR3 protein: CASSLLPGTYNEQFF. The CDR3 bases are TGTGCCAGCAGCTTACTCCCGGGGACGTACAATGAGCAGTTCTTC.

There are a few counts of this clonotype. CDR3 loop: CASSRGLLQETQYF. Here the CDR3 DNA reads TGTGCCAGCAGCCGGGGACTCCTACAAGAGACCCAGTACTTC. This sequence joins TRBV7-2 and TRBJ2-5, with D perhaps TRBD2 (6 bases). CDR3 length equals 14 residues. V was shortened by 5 bases and J by 2 bases, with 12 bases between the two germline ends. Germline V gives CDR1 SGHTA, CDR2 FQGNSA.

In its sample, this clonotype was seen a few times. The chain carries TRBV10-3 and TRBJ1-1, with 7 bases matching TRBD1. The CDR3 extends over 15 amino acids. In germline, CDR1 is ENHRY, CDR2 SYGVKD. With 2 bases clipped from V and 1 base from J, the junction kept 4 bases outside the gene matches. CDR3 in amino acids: CAISERGQSNTEAFF. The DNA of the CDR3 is TGTGCCATCAGTGAGCGGGGACAGTCGAACACTGAAGCTTTCTTT.

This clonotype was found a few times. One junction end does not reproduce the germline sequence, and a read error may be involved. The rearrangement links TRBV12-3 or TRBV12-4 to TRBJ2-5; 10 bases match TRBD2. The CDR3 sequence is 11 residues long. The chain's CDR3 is CASSSGLALFF. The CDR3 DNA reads TGTGCCAGCAGTTCGGGACTAGCGCTGTTCTTC.

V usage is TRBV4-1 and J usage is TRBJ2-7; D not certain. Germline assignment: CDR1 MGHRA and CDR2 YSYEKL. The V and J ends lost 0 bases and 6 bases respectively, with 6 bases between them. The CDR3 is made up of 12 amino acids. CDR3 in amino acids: CASSQDFSEQYF. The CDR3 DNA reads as TGCGCCAGCAGCCAAGATTTTTCCGAGCAGTACTTC.

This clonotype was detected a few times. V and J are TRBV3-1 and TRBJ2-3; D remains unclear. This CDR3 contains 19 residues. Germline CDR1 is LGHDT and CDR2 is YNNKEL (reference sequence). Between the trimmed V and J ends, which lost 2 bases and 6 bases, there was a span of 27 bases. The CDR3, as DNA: TGTGCCAGCAGCCAACCACTGCCTCAGAGAGACGGTGGTTTGGATACGCAGTATTTT. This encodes CASSQPLPQRDGGLDTQYF.

The CDR3 DNA reads TGTGCCATCTCGCGACAGACGGGGGGGCATGAGCAGTTCTTC. It specifies CAISRQTGGHEQFF. The gene calls are TRBV10-3 and TRBJ2-1; TRBD2 agrees at 8 bases. The germline CDR1 and CDR2 sequences are ENHRY and SYGVKD. CDR3 length: 14 amino acids. V gave up 8 bases and J gave up 8 bases; unmatched junction bases: 11.

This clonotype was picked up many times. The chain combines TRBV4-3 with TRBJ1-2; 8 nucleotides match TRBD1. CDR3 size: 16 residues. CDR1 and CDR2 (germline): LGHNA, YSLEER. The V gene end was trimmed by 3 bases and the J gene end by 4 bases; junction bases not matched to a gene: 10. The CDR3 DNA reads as TGCGCCAGCAGCCAGGATTGGACAGGGTTTTTCTATGGCTACACCTTC. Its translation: CASSQDWTGFFYGYTF.

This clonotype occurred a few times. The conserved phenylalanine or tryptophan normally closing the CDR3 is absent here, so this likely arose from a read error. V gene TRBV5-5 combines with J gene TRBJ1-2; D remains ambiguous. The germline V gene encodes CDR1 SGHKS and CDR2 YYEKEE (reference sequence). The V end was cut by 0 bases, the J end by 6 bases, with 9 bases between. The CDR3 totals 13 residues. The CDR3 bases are TGTGCCAGCAGCTTGGGGGCAGAGAATGGCTACACCTCC. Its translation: CASSLGAENGYTS.

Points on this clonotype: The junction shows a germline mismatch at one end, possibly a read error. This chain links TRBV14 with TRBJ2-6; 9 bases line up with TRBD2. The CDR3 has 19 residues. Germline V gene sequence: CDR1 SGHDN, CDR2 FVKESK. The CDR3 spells CASSNFDSGGYSGVNVLTF. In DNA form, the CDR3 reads TGTGCCAGCAGCAATTTCGACAGCGGGGGGTACTCTGGGGTCAACGTCCTGACTTTC.

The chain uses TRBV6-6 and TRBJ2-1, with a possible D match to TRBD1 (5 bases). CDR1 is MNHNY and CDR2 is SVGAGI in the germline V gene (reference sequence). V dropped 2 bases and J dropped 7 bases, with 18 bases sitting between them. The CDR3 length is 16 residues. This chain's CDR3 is CASSYPQGRASNEQFF. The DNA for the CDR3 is TGTGCCAGCAGTTACCCCCAGGGAAGGGCGTCGAATGAGCAGTTCTTC.

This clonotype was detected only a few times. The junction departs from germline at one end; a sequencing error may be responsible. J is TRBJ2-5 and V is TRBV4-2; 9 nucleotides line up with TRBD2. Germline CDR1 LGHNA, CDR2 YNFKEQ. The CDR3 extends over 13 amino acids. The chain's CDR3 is CASSPSGAGGMFF. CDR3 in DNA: TGTGCCAGCAGCCCCTCAGGAGCGGGGGGTATGTTCTTC.

CDR3 sequence (DNA): TGCAGCGTTGACGACATGAACACTGAAGCTTTCTTT. This translates into CSVDDMNTEAFF. The chain links TRBV29-1 to TRBJ1-1; D remains unclear. V lost 3 bases and J lost 0, with 5 bases in between. Germline CDR1 and CDR2: SQVTM and ANQGSEA. The CDR3 runs 12 residues.

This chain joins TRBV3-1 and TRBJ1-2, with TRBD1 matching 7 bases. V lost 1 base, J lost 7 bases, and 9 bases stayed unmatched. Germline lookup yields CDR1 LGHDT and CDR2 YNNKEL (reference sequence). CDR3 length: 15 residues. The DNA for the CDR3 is TGTGCCAGCAGCCAAGCCCCACAGGGGTTATCTGGCTACACCTTC. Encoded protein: CASSQAPQGLSGYTF.

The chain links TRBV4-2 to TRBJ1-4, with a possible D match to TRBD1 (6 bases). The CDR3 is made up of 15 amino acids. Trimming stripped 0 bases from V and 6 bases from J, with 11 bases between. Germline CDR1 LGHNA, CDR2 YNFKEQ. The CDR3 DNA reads TGTGCCAGCAGCCAAGATGGGGAGGGGGATGAAAAACTGTTTTTT. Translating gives CASSQDGEGDEKLFF.

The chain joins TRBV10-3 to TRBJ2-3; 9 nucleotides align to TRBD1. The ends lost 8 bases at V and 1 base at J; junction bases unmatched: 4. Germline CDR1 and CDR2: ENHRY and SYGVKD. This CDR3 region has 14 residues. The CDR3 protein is CAIGRTGGTDTQYF. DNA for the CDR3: TGTGCCATCGGCCGGACAGGGGGCACAGATACGCAGTATTTT.

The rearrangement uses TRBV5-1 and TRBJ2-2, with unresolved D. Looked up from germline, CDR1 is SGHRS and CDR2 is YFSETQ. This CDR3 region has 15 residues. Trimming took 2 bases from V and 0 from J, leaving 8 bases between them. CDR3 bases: TGCGCCAGCAGCTTCCTAGGACCGAACACCGGGGAGCTGTTTTTT. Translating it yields CASSFLGPNTGELFF.

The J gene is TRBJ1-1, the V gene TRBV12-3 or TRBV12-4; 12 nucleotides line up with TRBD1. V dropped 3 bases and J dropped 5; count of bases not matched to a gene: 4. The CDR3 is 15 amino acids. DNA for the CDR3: TGTGCCAGCAGTTTCCGGGACAGGGGGCGGACTGAAGCTTTCTTT. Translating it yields CASSFRDRGRTEAFF.

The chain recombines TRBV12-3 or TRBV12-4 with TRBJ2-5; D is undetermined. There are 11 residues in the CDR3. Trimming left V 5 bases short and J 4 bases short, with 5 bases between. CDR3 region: CASSDIETQYF. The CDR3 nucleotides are TGTGCCAGCAGTGACATAGAGACCCAGTACTTC.

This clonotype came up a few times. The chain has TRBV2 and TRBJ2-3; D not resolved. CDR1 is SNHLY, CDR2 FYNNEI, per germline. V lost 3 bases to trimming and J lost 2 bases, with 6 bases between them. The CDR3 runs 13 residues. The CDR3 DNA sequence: TGTGCCAGCAGTGACGTGTCCACAGATACGCAGTATTTT. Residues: CASSDVSTDTQYF.

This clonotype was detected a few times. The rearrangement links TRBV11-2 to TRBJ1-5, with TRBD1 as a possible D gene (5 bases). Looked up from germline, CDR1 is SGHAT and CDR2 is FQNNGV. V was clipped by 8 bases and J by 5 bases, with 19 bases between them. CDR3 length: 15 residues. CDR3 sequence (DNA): TGTGCCAGCGGCCGGGATGGCAGGGCTGATCAGCCCCAGCATTTT. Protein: CASGRDGRADQPQHF.

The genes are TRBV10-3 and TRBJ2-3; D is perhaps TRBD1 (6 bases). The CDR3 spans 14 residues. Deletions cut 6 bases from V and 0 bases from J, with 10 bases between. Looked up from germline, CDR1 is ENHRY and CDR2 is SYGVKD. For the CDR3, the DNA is TGTGCCATCAGCAGGGACACAAGCACAGATACGCAGTATTTT. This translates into CAISRDTSTDTQYF.

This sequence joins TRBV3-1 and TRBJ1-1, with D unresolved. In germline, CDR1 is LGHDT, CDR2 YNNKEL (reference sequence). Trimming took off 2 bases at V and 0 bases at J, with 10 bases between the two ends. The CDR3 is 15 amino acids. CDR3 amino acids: CASSQSDRLNTEAFF. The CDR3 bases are TGTGCCAGCAGCCAATCTGACCGCTTGAACACTGAAGCTTTCTTT. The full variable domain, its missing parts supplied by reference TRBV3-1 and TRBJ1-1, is DTAVSQTPKYLVTQMGNDKSIKCEQNLGHDTMYWYKQDSKKFLKIMFSYNNKELIINETVPNRFSPKSPDKAHLNLHINSLELGDSAVYFCASSQSDRLNTEAFFGQGTRLTVV.

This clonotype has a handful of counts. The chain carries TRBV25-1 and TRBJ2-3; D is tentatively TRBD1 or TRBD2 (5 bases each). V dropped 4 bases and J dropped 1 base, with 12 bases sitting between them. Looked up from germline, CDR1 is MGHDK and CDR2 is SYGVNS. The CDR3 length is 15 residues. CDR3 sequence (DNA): TGTGCCAGCAGTGGGGGGAGTTCCCGCACAGATACGCAGTATTTT. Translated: CASSGGSSRTDTQYF.

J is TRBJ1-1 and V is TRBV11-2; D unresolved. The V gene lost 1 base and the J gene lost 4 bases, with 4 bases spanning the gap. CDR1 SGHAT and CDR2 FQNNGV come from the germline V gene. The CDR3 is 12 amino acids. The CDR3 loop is CASSLVLTEAFF. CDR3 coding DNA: TGTGCCAGCAGCTTAGTACTCACTGAAGCTTTCTTT.